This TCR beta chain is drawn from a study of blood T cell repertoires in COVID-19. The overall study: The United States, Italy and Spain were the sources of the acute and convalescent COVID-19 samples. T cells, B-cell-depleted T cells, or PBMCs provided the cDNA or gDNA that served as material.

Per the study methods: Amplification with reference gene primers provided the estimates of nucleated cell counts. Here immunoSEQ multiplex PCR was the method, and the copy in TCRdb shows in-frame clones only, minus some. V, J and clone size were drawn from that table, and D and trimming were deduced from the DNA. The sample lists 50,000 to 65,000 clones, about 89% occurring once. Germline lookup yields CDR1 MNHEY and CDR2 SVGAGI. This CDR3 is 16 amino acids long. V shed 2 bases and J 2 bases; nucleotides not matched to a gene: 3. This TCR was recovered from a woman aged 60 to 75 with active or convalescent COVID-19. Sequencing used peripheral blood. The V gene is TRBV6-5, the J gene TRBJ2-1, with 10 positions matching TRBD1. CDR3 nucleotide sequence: TGTGCCAGCAGTTACCTGGGACAGGGGACCTACAATGAGCAGTTCTTC. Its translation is CASSYLGQGTYNEQFF.